These 16 T cell receptor beta chains originate from one sample sequenced in a study of T cells in localized non-small cell lung cancer. The repertoire was sequenced with immunoSEQ multiplex PCR; TCRdb's copy has only in-frame clones and lacks some. The sample has around 3,300 clones; around 34% are singletons. The sample in question was lung tumor tissue, obtained before any cancer treatment. All receptors come from an older female donor with stage I lung adenocarcinoma.

This clone turned up a few times. The chain joins TRBV11-3 to TRBJ1-4; maybe TRBD1 (5 bases). Trimming removed 3 bases at V and 7 bases at J, with 18 bases between. The CDR3 has 16 amino acids. CDR1 SGHNT and CDR2 YENEEA come from the germline V gene. CDR3 region: CASSLANLGDFEKLFF. For the CDR3, the DNA is TGTGCCAGCAGCTTGGCCAATTTGGGGGATTTTGAAAAACTGTTTTTT.

This clone has just a few counts. The rearrangement uses TRBV4-1 and TRBJ1-5, with D maybe TRBD1 (5 bases). CDR3 length: 16 amino acids. The germline V and J ends were trimmed by 0 bases and 1 base, with 10 bases remaining between them. The germline V gene has CDR1 MGHRA and CDR2 YSYEKL. Here the CDR3 reads CASSQEGVRSNQPQHF. Written as DNA, the CDR3 is TGCGCCAGCAGCCAAGAAGGGGTTCGCAGCAATCAGCCCCAGCATTTT.

This clone came up a few times. The chain is built from TRBV6-8 and TRBJ2-1, with D maybe TRBD1 (5 bases). Trimming shortened V by 5 bases and J by 2 bases, and 10 bases separated the two germline ends. CDR1 and CDR2 from the germline V gene are MNHGY and SAAAGT. CDR3 length equals 14 residues. CDR3 protein: CASSTDIPYNEQFF. CDR3 bases: TGTGCCAGCAGTACGGACATACCCTACAATGAGCAGTTCTTC.

This clone has a handful of counts. V gene TRBV14 combines with J gene TRBJ2-2, with 14 positions matching TRBD2. J gave up 4 bases and V 5 bases, and 0 bases lay outside the gene matches. Germline CDR1 and CDR2: SGHDN and FVKESK. The CDR3 length is 15 residues. The CDR3 DNA sequence: TGTGCCAGCAGCGGGACTAGCGGGAGCACCGGGGAGCTGTTTTTT. It is translated as CASSGTSGSTGELFF. The full variable domain, its missing parts supplied by reference TRBV14 and TRBJ2-2, is EAGVTQFPSHSVIEKGQTVTLRCDPISGHDNLYWYRRVMGKEIKFLLHFVKESKQDESGMPNNRFLAERTGGTYSTLKVQPAELEDSGVYFCASSGTSGSTGELFFGEGSRLTVL.

This chain uses TRBV5-1 with TRBJ1-6, with D possibly TRBD1 on 5 matching bases. The V gene's germline CDR1 is SGHRS and CDR2 YFSETQ. The CDR3 extends over 15 amino acids. Trimming left V 4 bases short and J 0 bases short, with 8 bases between. The DNA for the CDR3 is TGCGCCAGCAGCGACAGTAGCTCCTATAATTCACCCCTCCACTTT. Translation: CASSDSSSYNSPLHF.

This clone showed up just a few times. V gene TRBV9 combines with J gene TRBJ2-5; TRBD2 agrees at 14 bases. V was pared by 5 bases and J by 2 bases, with 5 bases of the junction left unmatched. The CDR3 runs 16 residues. Germline lookup yields CDR1 SGDLS and CDR2 YYNGEE. The CDR3 protein is CASSSGTSGGQETQYF. The DNA for the CDR3 is TGTGCCAGCAGTTCCGGGACTAGCGGGGGACAAGAGACCCAGTACTTC.

This clone was recorded a few times. J is TRBJ2-2 and V is TRBV14; D unresolved. This CDR3 has 16 residues. Germline V gene sequence: CDR1 SGHDN, CDR2 FVKESK. V lost 0 bases and J lost 2, with 10 bases in between. The CDR3 loop reads CASSQERTVNTGELFF. CDR3 nucleotide sequence: TGTGCCAGCAGCCAAGAAAGAACAGTTAACACCGGGGAGCTGTTTTTT. The whole variable domain, filled in from reference TRBV14 and TRBJ2-2, reads EAGVTQFPSHSVIEKGQTVTLRCDPISGHDNLYWYRRVMGKEIKFLLHFVKESKQDESGMPNNRFLAERTGGTYSTLKVQPAELEDSGVYFCASSQERTVNTGELFFGEGSRLTVL.

The chain is built from TRBV15 and TRBJ2-5, with D perhaps given as TRBD1 or TRBD2 (5 bases each). The CDR3 is made up of 15 amino acids. V shed 1 base and J shed 3 bases, with 12 bases lying between them. Germline CDR1 LNHNV, CDR2 YYDKDF (reference sequence). The CDR3 region is CATSRGSGTKETQYF. The CDR3 nucleotides read TGTGCCACCAGCAGAGGGTCAGGGACCAAAGAGACCCAGTACTTC.

The chain combines TRBV28 with TRBJ2-3; 9 nucleotides match TRBD2. V gave up 4 bases and J gave up 0 bases; unmatched junction bases: 11. Germline-derived CDR1 and CDR2 are MDHEN and SYDVKM. CDR3 size: 18 residues. CDR3 protein: CASSYGGTSGRSTDTQYF. CDR3 nucleotide sequence: TGTGCCAGCAGTTACGGCGGCACTAGCGGGCGAAGCACAGATACGCAGTATTTT.

The gene calls are TRBV14 and TRBJ2-3, with TRBD2 matching over 14 bases. The trim removed 5 bases at V and 3 bases at J, leaving 13 bases unmatched. From germline, CDR1 is SGHDN and CDR2 FVKESK. CDR3 length equals 19 residues. The DNA for the CDR3 is TGTGCCAGCAGCAGCCGAAGGGGCAGGACTAGCGGGAGGACAGATACGCAGTATTTT. Protein: CASSSRRGRTSGRTDTQYF.

This clone was found once. The V and J genes are TRBV19 and TRBJ1-5; D not resolved. The CDR3 length is 14 residues. V gave up 5 bases and J gave up 0 bases, with 8 bases separating them. Germline lookup yields CDR1 LNHDA and CDR2 SQIVND (reference sequence). The CDR3 is CASSFRISNQPQHF. Written as DNA, the CDR3 is TGTGCCAGTAGTTTCCGGATTAGCAATCAGCCCCAGCATTTT.

This rearrangement joins TRBV5-1 to TRBJ2-3; D might be TRBD1 (6 bases). CDR1 is SGHRS and CDR2 is YFSETQ in the germline V gene. V lost 1 base and J lost 0, with 9 bases in between. The CDR3 contains 15 residues. DNA for the CDR3: TGCGCCAGCAGCTTGAGAGGGACAAGCACAGATACGCAGTATTTT. Translation: CASSLRGTSTDTQYF.

By frequency in the sample, this clone is medium-sized. V is TRBV9 and J is TRBJ1-2; D is undetermined. Germline-derived CDR1 and CDR2 are SGDLS and YYNGEE. Deletions cut 0 bases from V and 4 bases from J, with 10 bases between. The CDR3 extends over 14 amino acids. CDR3 sequence reads: CASSVDGDAYGYTF. As DNA, the CDR3 is TGTGCCAGCAGCGTAGACGGGGATGCCTATGGCTACACCTTC.

The chain is built from TRBV6-8 and TRBJ2-2; perhaps D is TRBD1 or TRBD2 (6 bases each). The CDR3 length is 13 residues. CDR1 MNHGY and CDR2 SAAAGT come from the germline V gene. V was cut by 7 bases and J by 1 base, with 7 bases left in between. Here the CDR3 reads CASKGGNTGELFF. The CDR3 nucleotides read TGTGCCAGCAAGGGGGGGAACACCGGGGAGCTGTTTTTT.

This clone was seen a few times. The chain combines TRBV6-8 with TRBJ1-1; D remains unclear. The CDR3 has 13 amino acids. Germline loops: CDR1 MNHGY, CDR2 SAAAGT. The V gene lost 6 bases and the J gene lost 0 bases, with 8 bases spanning the gap. CDR3 nucleotides: TGTGCCAGCAGATGGGGAATGAACACTGAAGCTTTCTTT. This gives the protein CASRWGMNTEAFF.

The J gene is TRBJ2-1, the V gene TRBV27, with D tentatively TRBD1 or TRBD2 (7 bases each). V was clipped by 4 bases and J by 8 bases, with 15 bases between them. Germline V gene data show CDR1 as MNHEY and CDR2 as SMNVEV (reference sequence). The CDR3 covers 14 residues. The CDR3, as DNA: TGTGCCAGCAGTTGGAGACAGGGAGGGCATGAGCAGTTCTTC. This sequence encodes CASSWRQGGHEQFF.